This is a list of T cell receptor beta chains from one sample in a study of cytomegalovirus exposure and HLA in healthy donors. Sequencing used immunoSEQ multiplex PCR; TCRdb keeps in-frame clones, though not all of them. The table lists 150,000 or so clones, around 80% of them singletons. The specimen was PBMCs. The receptors come from a woman aged 18 to 35 in good health and CMV-seronegative. Both conserved end residues are part of each CDR3. D genes are given only for firm matches. The listing skips clone size in some rows; elsewhere it reads once, few, many or a size class.

cdr3_length,v_call,d_call,j_call,clone_size,cdr3_nt,cdr3_aa
16,TRBV7-9,TRBD2,TRBJ2-7,NA,TGTGCCAGCAGCTCCCCTCCTAGCGGGAGGCAAAACGAGCAGTACTTC,CASSSPPSGRQNEQYF
14,TRBV19,NA,TRBJ2-5,NA,TGTGCCAGTAGTGCACGGACTATCCAAGAGACCCAGTACTTC,CASSARTIQETQYF
13,TRBV21-1,NA,TRBJ1-5,NA,TGTGCCAGCAGGACAGGGCGCAATCAGCCCCAGCATTTT,CASRTGRNQPQHF
14,TRBV2,NA,TRBJ2-7,few,TGTGCCAGCAGTACCCAGGGGCTTGCCTACGAGCAGTACTTC,CASSTQGLAYEQYF
15,TRBV15,TRBD1,TRBJ1-1,NA,TGTGCCACCAGACCTTACCCTACCAGACAGGGGGAAGCTTTCTTT,CATRPYPTRQGEAFF
14,TRBV7-2,NA,TRBJ1-1,NA,TGTGCCAGCAGCTTATTGATAGGGAGGACTGAAGCTTTCTTT,CASSLLIGRTEAFF
14,TRBV19,TRBD1,TRBJ1-2,NA,TGTGCCAGTAGTCTCGGACAGGGGATTAGTGGCTACACCTTC,CASSLGQGISGYTF
14,TRBV5-1,NA,TRBJ1-4,NA,TGCGCCAGCAGCTGGCGACAGCCTAATGAAAAACTGTTTTTT,CASSWRQPNEKLFF
15,TRBV2,TRBD1,TRBJ1-2,once,TGTGCCAGCAGCGCAAGACTGACAGGGGCCTATGGCTACACCTTC,CASSARLTGAYGYTF
14,TRBV10-2,NA,TRBJ1-4,NA,TGCGCCAGCAGTGAAGCTCTCGTGAGGGAAAAACTGTTTTTT,CASSEALVREKLFF
15,TRBV10-3,NA,TRBJ2-7,NA,TGTGCCATCAGTGTACGACCCGGACAGTCCTACGAGCAGTACTTC,CAISVRPGQSYEQYF
16,TRBV23-1,TRBD1,TRBJ1-5,few,TGCGCCAGCAGTCACTATCCGGGACAGGGGGATCAGCCCCAGCATTTT,CASSHYPGQGDQPQHF
17,TRBV7-9,TRBD2,TRBJ2-1,NA,TGTGCCAGCAGCCCGGGACTAGCGGGAAGGTTCTACAATGAGCAGTTCTTC,CASSPGLAGRFYNEQFF
15,TRBV7-2,NA,TRBJ2-7,few,TGTGCCAGCAGCGGAGACAGGTTCAGCTCCTACGAGCAGTACTTC,CASSGDRFSSYEQYF
12,TRBV5-6,NA,TRBJ1-5,few,TGTGCCAGCAGCTGGGGGGATCAGCCCCAGCATTTT,CASSWGDQPQHF
14,TRBV6-5,TRBD2,TRBJ2-1,NA,TGTGCCAGCAGTGGACCCGGGACTAACAATGAGCAGTTCTTC,CASSGPGTNNEQFF
14,TRBV5-6,NA,TRBJ2-2,NA,TGTGCCAGCAGCTTGGGGGGCATGAGCGGGGAGCTGTTTTTT,CASSLGGMSGELFF
15,TRBV6-5,TRBD1,TRBJ2-7,NA,TGTGCCAGCAGTTACGGGACGACAGGGTCCTACGAGCAGTACTTC,CASSYGTTGSYEQYF
13,TRBV7-3,NA,TRBJ2-7,NA,TGTGCCAGCAGTTTTGGCGGAAACTACGAGCAGTACTTC,CASSFGGNYEQYF
15,TRBV28,NA,TRBJ2-2,NA,TGTGCCAGCAGTTCACTGGGTGAGAGCGCCGGGGAGCTGTTTTTT,CASSSLGESAGELFF
13,TRBV19,TRBD2,TRBJ2-1,NA,TGTGCCAGTAAACTAGCGGGCTCGGATGAGCAGTTCTTC,CASKLAGSDEQFF
13,TRBV19,NA,TRBJ2-5,few,TGTGCCAGTAGTAAGGGGCAGTGGGAGACCCAGTACTTC,CASSKGQWETQYF
14,TRBV5-4,TRBD1,TRBJ1-1,once,TGTGCCAGCAGCTGGGACAGGGGGAACACTGAAGCTTTCTTT,CASSWDRGNTEAFF
14,TRBV21-1,NA,TRBJ2-5,NA,TGTGCCAGCAGCATACGCGGAGCGCAAGAGACCCAGTACTTC,CASSIRGAQETQYF
15,TRBV2,TRBD1,TRBJ2-1,NA,TGTGCCAGCAGTCACGACAGGGGGAACTACAATGAGCAGTTCTTC,CASSHDRGNYNEQFF
16,TRBV6-1,TRBD2,TRBJ2-5,NA,TGTGCCAGCAGTGACTACGGGACTAGCGGCCAAGAGACCCAGTACTTC,CASSDYGTSGQETQYF
16,TRBV5-1,TRBD2,TRBJ2-2,NA,TGCGCCAGCAGCTTGGGGCGGGAGGGCCGGACCGGGGAGCTGTTTTTT,CASSLGREGRTGELFF
17,TRBV7-9,TRBD1,TRBJ1-5,NA,TGTGCCAGCAGCTTAGAGCGACAGGGGAGGGTCAATCAGCCCCAGCATTTT,CASSLERQGRVNQPQHF
18,TRBV7-2,NA,TRBJ1-3,once,TGTGCCAGCAGCTTTGGACCATCTCTGCAGGGGCCTGGAAACACCATATATTTT,CASSFGPSLQGPGNTIYF
12,TRBV7-9,TRBD1,TRBJ2-7,NA,TGTGCCAGCAGCCCGACAGGGTACGAGCAGTACTTC,CASSPTGYEQYF
16,TRBV28,NA,TRBJ2-1,NA,TGTGCCAGCAGTCCACAGCGGACCCCCGGGGGCAATGAGCAGTTCTTC,CASSPQRTPGGNEQFF
20,TRBV5-1,TRBD2,TRBJ2-1,NA,TGCGCCAGCAGCTTGGTACAGTACCTTAGCGGGAGCCAGGTGTACAATGAGCAGTTCTTC,CASSLVQYLSGSQVYNEQFF
13,TRBV2,NA,TRBJ1-1,few,TGTGCCAGCAGTGAACAGGGTAACCTTGAAGCTTTCTTT,CASSEQGNLEAFF
14,TRBV7-2,TRBD2,TRBJ2-1,NA,TGTGCCAGCACCTGGGGTAGCGGGTATGGTGAGCAGTTCTTC,CASTWGSGYGEQFF
11,TRBV28,NA,TRBJ2-7,NA,TGTGCCAGCAGCTCGTCGGGGGAGCAGTACTTC,CASSSSGEQYF
15,TRBV19,TRBD1,TRBJ1-1,NA,TGTGCCAGTAGTCCCCCAGGGGGTCCCAACACTGAAGCTTTCTTT,CASSPPGGPNTEAFF
14,TRBV19,TRBD2,TRBJ2-7,few,TGTGCCAGTAGTATGGCGGGAGCAGCCTACGAGCAGTACTTC,CASSMAGAAYEQYF
13,TRBV30,TRBD1,TRBJ1-5,NA,TGTGCCTGGTCGACAGGGGACAATCAGCCCCAGCATTTT,CAWSTGDNQPQHF
16,TRBV7-3,TRBD2,TRBJ2-1,NA,TGTGCCAGCAGCTCGAGCGGCGGGAGGTCCAGCAATGAGCAGTTCTTC,CASSSSGGRSSNEQFF
16,TRBV4-3,TRBD2,TRBJ2-3,NA,TGCGCCAGCAGCCAAGAAGGCCGCGGGAGTGTAGATACGCAGTATTTT,CASSQEGRGSVDTQYF
16,TRBV29-1,NA,TRBJ2-1,NA,TGCAGCGTTGAAGATGGGGCGGGAAGGGAGTACAATGAGCAGTTCTTC,CSVEDGAGREYNEQFF
15,TRBV7-9,TRBD1,TRBJ1-2,NA,TGTGCCAGCAGCCCGGGACAGGCACCCCACTATGGCTACACCTTC,CASSPGQAPHYGYTF
15,TRBV9,TRBD2,TRBJ2-3,NA,TGTGCCAGCAGCCCCCGCGACGGGAGGGTAGATACGCAGTATTTT,CASSPRDGRVDTQYF
15,TRBV19,TRBD2,TRBJ2-1,NA,TGTGCCAGTAGTAGTCCGGGACTAGTTCGTATTGAGCAGTTCTTC,CASSSPGLVRIEQFF
14,TRBV19,NA,TRBJ2-1,NA,TGTGCCAGTAGTATTAACCCAGGTGAGAATGAGCAGTTCTTC,CASSINPGENEQFF
15,TRBV9,TRBD2,TRBJ2-7,NA,TGTGCCAGCAGCGTAGACGGCGGGAGGGCCTCCGAGCAGTACTTC,CASSVDGGRASEQYF
14,TRBV28,NA,TRBJ1-2,few,TGTGCCAGCAGTTCGGCAGGGGTTAGCTATGGCTACACCTTC,CASSSAGVSYGYTF
14,TRBV2,NA,TRBJ1-1,NA,TGTGCCAGCAGCGTCAGTCTTATGAACACTGAAGCTTTCTTT,CASSVSLMNTEAFF
16,TRBV5-1,NA,TRBJ2-1,NA,TGCGCCAGCAGCCGGGGGCAGGGAGGGGGGTACAATGAGCAGTTCTTC,CASSRGQGGGYNEQFF
14,TRBV9,TRBD1,TRBJ2-7,NA,TGTGCCAGCAGCGTAACAACAGGGGGCGACGAGCAGTACTTC,CASSVTTGGDEQYF
21,TRBV7-7,TRBD1,TRBJ2-4,NA,TGTGCTAGCAGCTTAAGGCAACAGGACAGGGAGAAAGGCAGGGCCAAAAACATTCAGTACTTC,CASSLRQQDREKGRAKNIQYF
15,TRBV7-9,NA,TRBJ2-1,few,TGTGCCAGCAGACCCGACAGCAGGATCAACAATGAGCAGTTCTTC,CASRPDSRINNEQFF
14,TRBV19,TRBD1,TRBJ1-2,NA,TGTGCCAGTACCCGACAGGGGGCGTTCTATGGCTACACCTTC,CASTRQGAFYGYTF
15,TRBV27,TRBD1,TRBJ1-1,NA,TGTGCCAGCAGCTCCGGGACAGGGGAGAACACTGAAGCTTTCTTT,CASSSGTGENTEAFF
14,TRBV6-6,NA,TRBJ2-7,NA,TGTGCCAGCAGTTACTCTGGGGAGCTGGGCGAGCAGTACTTC,CASSYSGELGEQYF